This T cell receptor beta chain appears in the sequencing data of a study of blood T cell repertoires in COVID-19. About the study: COVID-19 samples from acute and convalescent phases originated in the United States, Italy and Spain. The analysed material was cDNA or gDNA that came from T cells, B-cell-depleted T cells, or PBMCs.

Worth noting for this clone: At the DNA level, this CDR3 is encoded by other sequences in the same sample as well.

Per the original methods: Amplified reference gene primers provided the basis for estimating nucleated cell counts. This table comes from immunoSEQ multiplex PCR, and its TCRdb copy is limited to in-frame clones, with some not included. V and J calls and clone size are those listed in that table; D and trimming were worked out from the DNA. The sample records about 170,000 clones, 84% being singletons. The CDR3 contains 15 residues. V lost 1 base to trimming and J lost 7 bases, with 13 bases between them. Germline CDR1 reads SGHTA; CDR2 reads FQGNSA. The specimen was peripheral blood. This sequence joins TRBV7-2 and TRBJ2-2, with D possibly matching TRBD1 (7 bases). This receptor was obtained from a man aged 35 to 55 who had recovered from COVID-19. CDR3 amino acids: CASSLGAGGLGELFF. CDR3 nucleotides: TGTGCCAGCAGCTTAGGGGCAGGGGGGCTCGGGGAGCTGTTTTTT.